This is a list of T cell receptor beta chains from one sample in a study of blood T cell repertoires in COVID-19. Here immunoSEQ multiplex PCR was the method, and the copy in TCRdb shows in-frame clones only, minus some. The profile shows 300,000 to 500,000 clones, nearly 90% of them singletons. Specimen: PBMCs or T cells enriched from blood (not recorded which). Receptors were obtained from a woman aged 40 to 49 with acute COVID-19. Both conserved end residues are part of each CDR3. Each record gives: V gene, J gene, clone size, D gene, CDR3 DNA, CDR3 protein. A D gene is named only where the DNA matches it firmly. Rows may omit the clone size; those that give it use once, few, many or a size class.

TRBV19	TRBJ1-1	.	.	TGTGCCAGTAGTATTAGCAGGGGAGACACTGAAGCTTTCTTT	CASSISRGDTEAFF
TRBV21-1	TRBJ1-2	.	.	TGTGCCGGGCCCAAAAAAGACAGACGAGGAGACTATGGCTACACCTTC	CAGPKKDRRGDYGYTF
TRBV5-4	TRBJ2-1	.	.	TGTGCCAGCAGCTCGTCTACGGCGAGGTCTGAGCAGTTCTTC	CASSSSTARSEQFF
TRBV3-1/TRBV3-2	TRBJ2-5	.	.	TGTGCCAGCAAGTCCTACCTCCAAGAGACCCAGTACTTC	CASKSYLQETQYF
TRBV29-1	TRBJ1-1	.	.	TGCAGCGCGAGGGGCAGGGGAAGGTTTGCTTTCTTT	CSARGRGRFAFF
TRBV13	TRBJ2-1	once	TRBD2	TGTGCCAGCAGCTCAAGCGGGAGGCTGCTCAATGAGCAGTTCTTC	CASSSSGRLLNEQFF
TRBV5-6	TRBJ1-5	.	TRBD1	TGTGCCAGCAGCTTCATGAGACAGGGGCGGAATCAGCCCCAGCATTTT	CASSFMRQGRNQPQHF
TRBV30	TRBJ2-3	.	TRBD2	TGTGCCTGGAGACTAGCGGGAGGGGGGACGCAGTATTTT	CAWRLAGGGTQYF
TRBV11-2	TRBJ2-7	.	.	TGTGCCAGCAGCTTAGATCGGTCGCGGAGTAGCTCCTACGAGCAGTACTTC	CASSLDRSRSSSYEQYF
TRBV6-1	TRBJ1-5	.	.	TGTGCCAGCAGTGGCCGCGGGGGACTTTACAATCAGCCCCAGCATTTT	CASSGRGGLYNQPQHF
TRBV3-1/TRBV3-2	TRBJ1-1	.	.	TGTGCCAGCAGCCAAGTAGTAAACACTGAAGCTTTCTTT	CASSQVVNTEAFF
TRBV4-1	TRBJ2-3	.	TRBD1	TGCGCCAGCAGTCCGTTTCTATTTGACAGGGGGAGGGATACGCAGTATTTT	CASSPFLFDRGRDTQYF
TRBV6-5	TRBJ2-7	.	.	TGTGCCAGCTCCCACTACGAGCAGTACTTC	CASSHYEQYF
TRBV10-1	TRBJ2-2	.	.	TGCGCCAGCAGTGAGTCGGCCAGGGCCGGGGAGCTGTTTTTT	CASSESARAGELFF
TRBV5-6	TRBJ1-4	.	TRBD1	TGTGCCAGCAGCGGACAGGCAACTAATGAAAAACTGTTTTTT	CASSGQATNEKLFF
TRBV2	TRBJ2-1	.	TRBD1	TGTGCCAGCAGGGAGACAGGGACGGTTCGTAAAAAGTTCTTC	CASRETGTVRKKFF
TRBV3-1/TRBV3-2	TRBJ2-7	.	.	TGTGCCAGCAGCCAGTCCAATTACGAGCAGTACTTC	CASSQSNYEQYF
TRBV5-8	TRBJ2-5	.	.	TGTGCCAGCAGCTTGGGGACTCGAGGCCGCGAGACCCAGTACTTC	CASSLGTRGRETQYF
TRBV7-8	TRBJ2-2	.	TRBD1	TGTGCCAGCAGCTCACAGGGGGCCTACACCGGGGAGCTGTTTTTT	CASSSQGAYTGELFF
TRBV21-1	TRBJ2-1	.	.	TGTGCCAGCAGCCGGAAGGAACTGGGACAGTTCCATCGTGCTGAGCAGTTCTTC	CASSRKELGQFHRAEQFF
TRBV27	TRBJ2-7	once	.	TGTGCCAGCAGTTTATCCCAGGCCCGTAATCCCACCTACGAGCAGTACTTC	CASSLSQARNPTYEQYF
TRBV2	TRBJ1-6	.	.	TGTGCCAGCACTCGGTCAGGGGCGGGTTCACCCCTCCACTTT	CASTRSGAGSPLHF
TRBV5-1	TRBJ2-1	.	TRBD2	TGCGCCAGCAGCTCCCGTTTAGCGGGGGGTCAGGGAGAGCAGTTCTTC	CASSSRLAGGQGEQFF
TRBV18	TRBJ1-2	.	TRBD1	TGTGCCAGCTCCCAGGGACGGGACAGTGCTTATGGCTACACCTTC	CASSQGRDSAYGYTF
TRBV5-1	TRBJ2-1	.	TRBD2	TGCGCCAGCAGCCCGAGGACTAGCGGGGGGAGTAATGAGCAGTTCTTC	CASSPRTSGGSNEQFF
TRBV3-1/TRBV3-2	TRBJ1-4	.	TRBD1	TGTGCCAGCAGCCCCCGTTCAGGGGGCCATGAAAAACTGTTTTTT	CASSPRSGGHEKLFF
TRBV4-1	TRBJ2-5	.	.	TGCGCCAGCAGCCAAGCGGGAAAGGGCGAAGAGACCCAGTACTTC	CASSQAGKGEETQYF
TRBV7-9	TRBJ2-7	.	TRBD1	TGTGCCAGCAGCCGCGACAGGGTCAGCACCTACGAGCAGTACTTC	CASSRDRVSTYEQYF
TRBV2	TRBJ2-7	.	TRBD1	TGTGCCTGTATCAAGGACAGGAGCTCCTACGAGCAGTACTTC	CACIKDRSSYEQYF
TRBV29-1	TRBJ2-5	.	.	TGCAGCGTTGACGGGACAACACAAGAGACCCAGTACTTC	CSVDGTTQETQYF
TRBV19	TRBJ2-5	.	TRBD1	TGTGCCAGTAGTATGCCCGGGCAGGGGGCCGGGCGAGAGACCCAGTACTTC	CASSMPGQGAGRETQYF
TRBV12-3/TRBV12-4	TRBJ2-7	.	.	TGTGCCAGCAGTCTGGCGGGCTACGAGCAGTACTTC	CASSLAGYEQYF
TRBV19	TRBJ1-1	.	.	TGTGCCAGTAGTATTGTGGGGGGCACTGAAGCTTTCTTT	CASSIVGGTEAFF
TRBV9	TRBJ1-2	.	TRBD1	TGTGCCAGCAGCCCAAATCCGGGACAGCCCTATGGCTACACCTTC	CASSPNPGQPYGYTF
TRBV18	TRBJ2-2	.	TRBD1	TGTGCCAGCTCACCATTCGGACAGGGGCTGAACACCGGGGAGCTGTTTTTT	CASSPFGQGLNTGELFF
TRBV25-1	TRBJ1-1	once	.	TGTGCCAGCAGTGAATCAGTTGCGGGCCGCACTGAAGCTTTCTTT	CASSESVAGRTEAFF
TRBV6-4	TRBJ2-2	.	TRBD1	TGTGCCAGCAGCCCCGACAGGGCCGGGGAGCTGTTTTTT	CASSPDRAGELFF
TRBV11-2	TRBJ2-3	few	.	TGTGCCAGCAGTCTAGAGGGGGTTTTGGATACGCAGTATTTT	CASSLEGVLDTQYF
TRBV30	TRBJ1-1	.	TRBD1	TGTGCCTGGAGTGTACCCCAGGGGGGTCGGACTGAAGCTTTCTTT	CAWSVPQGGRTEAFF
TRBV6-2/TRBV6-3	TRBJ2-2	once	TRBD2	TGTGCCAGCAGTTCCCGGGGGGGTGCCGGGGAGCTGTTTTTT	CASSSRGGAGELFF
TRBV27	TRBJ1-3	.	.	TGTGCCAGCACCGCGGGGGGCTCGGGAAACACCATATATTTT	CASTAGGSGNTIYF
TRBV2	TRBJ1-6	.	.	TGTGCCAGCAGTGAAGCTCCAGGGGTCGGTTCACCCCTCCACTTT	CASSEAPGVGSPLHF
TRBV15	TRBJ1-1	few	.	TGTGCCACCAGCAATGGATTCGGACATTTGAACACTGAAGCTTTCTTT	CATSNGFGHLNTEAFF
TRBV12-3/TRBV12-4	TRBJ2-5	once	.	TGTGCCAGCAGTTCGACTACCCAAGAGACCCAGTACTTC	CASSSTTQETQYF
TRBV6-1	TRBJ1-1	.	.	TGTGCCAGCAGTGATCTAGCCGGATTGAACACTGAAGCTTTCTTT	CASSDLAGLNTEAFF
TRBV19	TRBJ2-3	.	TRBD1	TGTGCCAGTAGTAAGCACCTGGGACAGGGTGGTACGCAGTATTTT	CASSKHLGQGGTQYF
TRBV9	TRBJ1-2	.	.	TGTGCCAGCAGCGTAGCTTCGGGTTACTATGGCTACACCTTC	CASSVASGYYGYTF